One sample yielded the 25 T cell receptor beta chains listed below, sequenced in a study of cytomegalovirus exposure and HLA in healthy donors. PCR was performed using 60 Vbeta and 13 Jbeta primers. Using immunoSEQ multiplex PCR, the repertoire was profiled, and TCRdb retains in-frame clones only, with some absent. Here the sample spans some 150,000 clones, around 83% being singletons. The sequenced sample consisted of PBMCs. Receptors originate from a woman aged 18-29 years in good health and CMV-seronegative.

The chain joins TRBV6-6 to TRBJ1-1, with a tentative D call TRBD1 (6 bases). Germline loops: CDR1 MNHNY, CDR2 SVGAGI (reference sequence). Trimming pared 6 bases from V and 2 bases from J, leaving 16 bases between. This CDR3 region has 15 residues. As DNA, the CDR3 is TGTGCCAGCAGCCGACTTCGGGGGGGCAACACTGAAGCTTTCTTT. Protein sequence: CASSRLRGGNTEAFF.

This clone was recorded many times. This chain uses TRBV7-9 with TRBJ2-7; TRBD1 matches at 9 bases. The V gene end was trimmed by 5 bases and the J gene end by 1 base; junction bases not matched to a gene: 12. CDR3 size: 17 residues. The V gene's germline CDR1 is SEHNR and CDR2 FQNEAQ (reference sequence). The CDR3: CASSRGQGPTFSYEQYF. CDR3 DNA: TGTGCCAGCAGCCGGGGACAGGGTCCAACCTTTTCCTACGAGCAGTACTTC.

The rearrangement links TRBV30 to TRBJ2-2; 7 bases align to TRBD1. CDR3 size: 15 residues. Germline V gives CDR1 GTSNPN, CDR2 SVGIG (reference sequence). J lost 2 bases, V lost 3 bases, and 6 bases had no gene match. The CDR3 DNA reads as TGTGCCTGGAGACTTGGGACAGCAAACACCGGGGAGCTGTTTTTT. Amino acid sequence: CAWRLGTANTGELFF.

The CDR3 loop is CASSQDRSLAGDNEQFF. In nucleotides, the CDR3 is TGCGCCAGCAGCCAAGATCGGAGTCTAGCGGGAGACAATGAGCAGTTCTTC. The chain combines TRBV4-3 with TRBJ2-1; 10 bases line up with TRBD2. The ends lost 0 bases at V and 5 bases at J; junction bases unmatched: 7. This CDR3 is built from 17 residues. Germline V gene data show CDR1 as LGHNA and CDR2 as YSLEER.

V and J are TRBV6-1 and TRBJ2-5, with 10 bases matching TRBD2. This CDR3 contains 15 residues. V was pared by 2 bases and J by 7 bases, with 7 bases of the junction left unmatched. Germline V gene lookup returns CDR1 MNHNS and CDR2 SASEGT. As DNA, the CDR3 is TGTGCCAGCAGTGAACAGCGGGGGGGCGCGGGGACCCAGTACTTC. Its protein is CASSEQRGGAGTQYF.

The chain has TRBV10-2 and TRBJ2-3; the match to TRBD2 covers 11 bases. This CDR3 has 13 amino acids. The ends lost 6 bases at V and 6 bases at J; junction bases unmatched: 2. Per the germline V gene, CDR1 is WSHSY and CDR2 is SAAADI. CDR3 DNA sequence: TGCGCCAGCAGACTAGCGGGGGAGGATACGCAGTATTTT. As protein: CASRLAGEDTQYF.

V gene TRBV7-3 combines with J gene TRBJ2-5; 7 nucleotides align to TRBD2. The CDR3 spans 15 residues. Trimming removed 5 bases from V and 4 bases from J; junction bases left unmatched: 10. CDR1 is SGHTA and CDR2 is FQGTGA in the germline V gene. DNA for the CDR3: TGTGCCAGCAGCCCCCGGGTGGGAGGGCCAGAGACCCAGTACTTC. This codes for CASSPRVGGPETQYF.

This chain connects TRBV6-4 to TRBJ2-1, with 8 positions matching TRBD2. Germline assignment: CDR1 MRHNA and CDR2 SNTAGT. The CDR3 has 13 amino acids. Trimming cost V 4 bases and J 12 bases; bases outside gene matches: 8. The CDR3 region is CASSGGRSIRQFF. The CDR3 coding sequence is TGTGCCAGCAGTGGCGGGAGGAGTATTCGGCAGTTCTTC.

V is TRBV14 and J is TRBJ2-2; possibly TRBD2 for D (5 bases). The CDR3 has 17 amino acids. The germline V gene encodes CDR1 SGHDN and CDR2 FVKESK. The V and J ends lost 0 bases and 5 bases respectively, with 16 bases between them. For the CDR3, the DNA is TGTGCCAGCAGCCAAGATTACGAGGGCCTAGAGACCGGGGAGCTGTTTTTT. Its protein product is CASSQDYEGLETGELFF.

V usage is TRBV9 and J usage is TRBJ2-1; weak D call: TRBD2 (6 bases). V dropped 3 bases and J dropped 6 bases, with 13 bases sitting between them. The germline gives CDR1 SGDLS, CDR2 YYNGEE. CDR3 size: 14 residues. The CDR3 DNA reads TGTGCCAGCAGCGACGGGACTTCTCGCAATGAGCAGTTCTTC. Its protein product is CASSDGTSRNEQFF.

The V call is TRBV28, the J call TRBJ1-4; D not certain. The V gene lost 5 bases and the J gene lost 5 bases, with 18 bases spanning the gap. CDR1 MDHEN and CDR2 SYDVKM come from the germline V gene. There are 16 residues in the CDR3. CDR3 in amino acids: CASSPIGETENEKLFF. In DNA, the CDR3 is TGTGCCAGCAGTCCCATAGGTGAGACGGAGAATGAAAAACTGTTTTTT.

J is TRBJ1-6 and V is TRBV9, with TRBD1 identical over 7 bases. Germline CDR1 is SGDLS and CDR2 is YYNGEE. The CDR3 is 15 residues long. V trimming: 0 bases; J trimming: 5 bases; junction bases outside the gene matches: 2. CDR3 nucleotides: TGTGCCAGCAGCGTAGGGGGACAGAATAATTCACCCCTCCACTTT. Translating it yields CASSVGGQNNSPLHF.

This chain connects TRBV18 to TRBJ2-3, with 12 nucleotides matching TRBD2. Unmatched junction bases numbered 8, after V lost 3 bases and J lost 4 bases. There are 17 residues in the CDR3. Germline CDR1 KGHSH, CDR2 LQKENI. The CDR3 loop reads CASSPEGLAGRADTQYF. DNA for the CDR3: TGTGCCAGCTCACCGGAAGGACTAGCGGGGCGGGCAGATACGCAGTATTTT.

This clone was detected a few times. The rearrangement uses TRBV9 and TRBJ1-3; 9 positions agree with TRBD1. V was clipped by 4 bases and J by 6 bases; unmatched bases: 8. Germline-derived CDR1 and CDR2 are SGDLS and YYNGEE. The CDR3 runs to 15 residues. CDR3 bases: TGTGCCAGCAGCCCTGGGGACAGGGTAACAAACACCATATATTTT. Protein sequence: CASSPGDRVTNTIYF.

The CDR3 loop reads CASSQDWAGIRSGNTIYF. The CDR3 bases are TGCGCCAGCAGCCAAGATTGGGCAGGGATCCGCTCTGGAAACACCATATATTTT. The chain uses TRBV4-1 and TRBJ1-3; TRBD1 might be the D (5 bases). Germline V gene sequence: CDR1 MGHRA, CDR2 YSYEKL. CDR3 size: 18 residues. The V end lost 0 bases, the J end lost 0 bases, and 15 bases lay between the germline ends.

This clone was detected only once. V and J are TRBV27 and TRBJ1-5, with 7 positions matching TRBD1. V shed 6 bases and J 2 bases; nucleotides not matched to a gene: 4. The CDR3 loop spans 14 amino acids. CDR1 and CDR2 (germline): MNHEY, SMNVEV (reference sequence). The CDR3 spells CASSYTGGNQPQHF. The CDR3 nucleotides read TGTGCCAGCAGCTATACAGGGGGCAATCAGCCCCAGCATTTT.

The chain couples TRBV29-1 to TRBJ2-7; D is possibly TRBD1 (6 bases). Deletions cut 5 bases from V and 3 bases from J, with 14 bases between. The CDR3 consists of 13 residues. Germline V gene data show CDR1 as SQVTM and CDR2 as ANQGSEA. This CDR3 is CSVKPGDFYEQYF. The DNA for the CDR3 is TGCAGCGTTAAGCCAGGGGATTTCTACGAGCAGTACTTC.

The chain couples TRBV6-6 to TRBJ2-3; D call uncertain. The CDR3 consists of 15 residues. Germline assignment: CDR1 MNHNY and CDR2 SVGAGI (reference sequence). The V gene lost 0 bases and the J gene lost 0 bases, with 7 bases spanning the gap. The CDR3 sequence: CASSYSAPSTDTQYF. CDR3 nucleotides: TGTGCCAGCAGTTACTCAGCCCCGAGCACAGATACGCAGTATTTT.

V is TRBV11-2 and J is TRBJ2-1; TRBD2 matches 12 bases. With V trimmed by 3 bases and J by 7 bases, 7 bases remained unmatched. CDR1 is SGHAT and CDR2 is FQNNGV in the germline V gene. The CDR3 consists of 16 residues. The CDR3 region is CASSFRLAGVGNEQFF. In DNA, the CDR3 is TGTGCCAGCAGCTTCCGACTAGCGGGAGTAGGTAATGAGCAGTTCTTC. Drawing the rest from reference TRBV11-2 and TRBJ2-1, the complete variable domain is EAGVAQSPRYKIIEKRQSVAFWCNPISGHATLYWYQQILGQGPKLLIQFQNNGVVDDSQLPKDRFSAERLKGVDSTLKIQPAKLEDSAVYLCASSFRLAGVGNEQFFGPGTRLTVL.

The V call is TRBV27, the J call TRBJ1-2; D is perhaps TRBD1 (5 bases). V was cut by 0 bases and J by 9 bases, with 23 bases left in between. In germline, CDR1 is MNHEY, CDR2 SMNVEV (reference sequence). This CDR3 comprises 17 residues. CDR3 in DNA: TGTGCCAGCAGTTTATCACCAGGGTTGATACCCCCTTCCAGCTACACCTTC. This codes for CASSLSPGLIPPSSYTF.

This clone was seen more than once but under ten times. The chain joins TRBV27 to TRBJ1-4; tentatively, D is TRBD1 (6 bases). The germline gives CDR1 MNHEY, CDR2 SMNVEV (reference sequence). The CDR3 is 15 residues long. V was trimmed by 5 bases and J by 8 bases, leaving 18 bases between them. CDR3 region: CASSPGTQRREKLFF. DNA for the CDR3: TGTGCCAGCAGTCCTGGGACACAACGACGGGAAAAACTGTTTTTT.

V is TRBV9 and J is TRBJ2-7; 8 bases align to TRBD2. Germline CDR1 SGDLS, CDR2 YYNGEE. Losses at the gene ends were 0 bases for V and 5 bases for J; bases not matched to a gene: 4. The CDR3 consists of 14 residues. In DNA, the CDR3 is TGTGCCAGCAGCGTAGCGGGAGGGCCAAACGAGCAGTACTTC. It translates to CASSVAGGPNEQYF.

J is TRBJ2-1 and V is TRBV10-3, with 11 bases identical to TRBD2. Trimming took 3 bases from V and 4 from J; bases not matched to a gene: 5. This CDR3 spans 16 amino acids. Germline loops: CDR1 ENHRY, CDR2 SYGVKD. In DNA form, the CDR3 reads TGTGCCATCAGTGAAGGGGCTAGCGGGAGGTACAATGAGCAGTTCTTC. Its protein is CAISEGASGRYNEQFF.

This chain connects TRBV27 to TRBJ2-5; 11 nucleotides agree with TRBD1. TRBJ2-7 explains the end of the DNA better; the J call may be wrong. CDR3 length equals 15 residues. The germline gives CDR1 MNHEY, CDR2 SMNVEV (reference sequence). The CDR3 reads CASSLGTGGFYEQYF. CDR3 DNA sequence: TGTGCCAGCAGTTTGGGGACAGGGGGTTTTTACGAGCAGTACTTC.

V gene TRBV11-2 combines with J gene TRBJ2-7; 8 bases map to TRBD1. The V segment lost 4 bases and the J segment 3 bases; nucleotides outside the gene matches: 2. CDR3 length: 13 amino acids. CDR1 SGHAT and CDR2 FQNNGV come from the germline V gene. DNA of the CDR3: TGTGCCAGCAGCTCCGGGACAGGCTACGAGCAGTACTTC. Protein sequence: CASSSGTGYEQYF.